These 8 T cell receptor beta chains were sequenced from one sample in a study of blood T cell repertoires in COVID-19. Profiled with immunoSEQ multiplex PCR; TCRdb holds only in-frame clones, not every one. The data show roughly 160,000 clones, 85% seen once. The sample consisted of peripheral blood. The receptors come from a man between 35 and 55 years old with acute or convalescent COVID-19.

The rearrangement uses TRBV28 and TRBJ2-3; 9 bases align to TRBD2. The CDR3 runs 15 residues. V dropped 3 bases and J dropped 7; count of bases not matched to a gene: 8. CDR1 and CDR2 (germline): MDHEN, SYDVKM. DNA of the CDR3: TGTGCCAGCAGTTTGCGCGGGGGGGTCGTGCATACGCAGTATTTT. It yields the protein CASSLRGGVVHTQYF.

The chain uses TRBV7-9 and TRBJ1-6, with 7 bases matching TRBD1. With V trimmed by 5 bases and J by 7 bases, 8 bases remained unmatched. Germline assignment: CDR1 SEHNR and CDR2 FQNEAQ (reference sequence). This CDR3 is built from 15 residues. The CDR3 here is CASSPRQGINSPLHF. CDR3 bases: TGTGCCAGCAGCCCCCGACAGGGAATAAATTCACCCCTCCACTTT. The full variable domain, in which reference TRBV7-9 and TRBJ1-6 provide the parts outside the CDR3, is DTGVSQNPRHKITKRGQNVTFRCDPISEHNRLYWYRQTLGQGPEFLTYFQNEAQLEKSRLLSDRFSAERPKGSFSTLEIQRTEQGDSAMYLCASSPRQGINSPLHFGNGTRLTVT.

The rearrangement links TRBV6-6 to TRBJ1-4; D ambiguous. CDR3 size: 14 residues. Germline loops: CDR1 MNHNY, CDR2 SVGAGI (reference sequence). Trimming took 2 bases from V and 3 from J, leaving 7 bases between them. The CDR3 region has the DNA TGTGCCAGCAGTTACGGGGAGCCTAATGAAAAACTGTTTTTT. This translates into CASSYGEPNEKLFF.

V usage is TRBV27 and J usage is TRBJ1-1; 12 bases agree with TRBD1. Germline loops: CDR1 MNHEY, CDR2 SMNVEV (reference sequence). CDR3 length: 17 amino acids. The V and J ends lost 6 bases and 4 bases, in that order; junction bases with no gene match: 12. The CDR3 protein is CASRTGTGGFEGTEAFF. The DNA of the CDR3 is TGTGCCAGCAGGACCGGGACAGGGGGCTTCGAGGGCACTGAAGCTTTCTTT.

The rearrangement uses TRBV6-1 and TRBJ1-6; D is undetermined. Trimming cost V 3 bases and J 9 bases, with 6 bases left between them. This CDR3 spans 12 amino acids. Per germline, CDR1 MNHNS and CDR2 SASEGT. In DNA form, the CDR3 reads TGTGCCAGCAGTGAGTACATTTCACCCCTCCACTTT. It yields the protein CASSEYISPLHF.

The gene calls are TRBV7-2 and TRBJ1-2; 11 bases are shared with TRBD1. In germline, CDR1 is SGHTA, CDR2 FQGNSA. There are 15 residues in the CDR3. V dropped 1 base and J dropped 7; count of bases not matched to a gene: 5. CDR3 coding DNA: TGTGCCAGCAGCTTAGATAGGACAGGGGGCTCTGGCTACACCTTC. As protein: CASSLDRTGGSGYTF. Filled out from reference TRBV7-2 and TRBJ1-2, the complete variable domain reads GAGVSQSPSNKVTEKGKDVELRCDPISGHTALYWYRQSLGQGLEFLIYFQGNSAPDKSGLPSDRFSAERTGGSVSTLTIQRTQQEDSAVYLCASSLDRTGGSGYTFGSGTRLTVV.

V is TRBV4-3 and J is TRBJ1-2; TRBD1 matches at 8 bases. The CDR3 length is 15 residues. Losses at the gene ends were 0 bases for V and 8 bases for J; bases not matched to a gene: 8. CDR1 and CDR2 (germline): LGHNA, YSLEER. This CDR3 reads CASSQDDRGTGGYTF. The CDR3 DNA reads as TGCGCCAGCAGCCAAGATGACAGGGGCACAGGAGGCTACACCTTC.

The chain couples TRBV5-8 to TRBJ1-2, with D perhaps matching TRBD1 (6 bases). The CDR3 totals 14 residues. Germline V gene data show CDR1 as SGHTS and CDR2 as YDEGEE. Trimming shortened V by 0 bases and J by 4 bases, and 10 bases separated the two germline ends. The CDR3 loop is CASSLGQEGYGYTF. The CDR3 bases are TGTGCCAGCAGCTTGGGACAGGAAGGCTATGGCTACACCTTC.